The rows below give T cell receptor beta chains drawn from one sample of a study of post-analysis software for immune sequencing data. Each CDR3 protein gets one entry after TCRdb re-called the PCR reads with MiXCR. The sample includes around 440,000 distinct CDR3 sequences, 40% to 55% seen only once; the top ten take over 10%. Sequencing input: blood. Receptors originate from a girl under 18 with multiple sclerosis. CDR3s include the opening cysteine and the closing phenylalanine or tryptophan. The D gene is left open where the match is weak. Size is stated for part of the rows, as once, few or many counts, or as a class when the clone is expanded.

V: TRBV6-2/TRBV6-3; D: TRBD1; size: NA; J: TRBJ1-2; CDR3: CASSYASTGVYGYTF; DNA: TGTGCCAGCAGTTACGCTTCGACAGGGGTCTATGGCTACACCTTC
V: TRBV12-3/TRBV12-4; D: NA; size: NA; J: TRBJ2-7; CDR3: CASSVVAVRGQYF; DNA: TGTGCCAGCAGTGTAGTAGCGGTTAGGGGGCAGTACTTC
V: TRBV24-1; D: NA; size: NA; J: TRBJ2-5; CDR3: CATSDLRGTSYGQYF; DNA: TGTGCCACCAGTGATTTGAGAGGGACCTCCTACGGGCAGTACTTC
V: TRBV7-2; D: TRBD1; size: NA; J: TRBJ2-7; CDR3: CASRTGTVTYNEQYF; DNA: TGTGCCAGCAGGACCGGGACAGTAACCTACAATGAGCAGTACTTC
V: TRBV12-3/TRBV12-4; D: NA; size: NA; J: TRBJ2-1; CDR3: CASTVDISAGDEQFF; DNA: TGTGCCAGCACCGTCGACATTTCGGCCGGGGATGAGCAGTTCTTC
V: TRBV20-1; D: NA; size: few; J: TRBJ2-7; CDR3: CSARDFGGFYEQYF; DNA: TGCAGTGCTAGGGATTTTGGGGGCTTCTACGAGCAGTACTTC
V: TRBV7-3; D: NA; size: NA; J: TRBJ1-1; CDR3: CASSLTAGYTEAFF; DNA: TGTGCCAGCAGCTTAACGGCAGGATACACTGAAGCTTTCTTT
V: TRBV25-1; D: NA; size: NA; J: TRBJ2-7; CDR3: CASSGRGGPYEQYF; DNA: TGTGCCAGCAGTGGGAGGGGCGGCCCCTACGAGCAGTACTTC
V: TRBV27; D: NA; size: NA; J: TRBJ2-1; CDR3: CASSLGVGGINEQFF; DNA: TGTGCCAGCAGTTTGGGGGTGGGCGGGATCAATGAGCAGTTCTTC
V: TRBV5-8; D: NA; size: NA; J: TRBJ2-3; CDR3: CASSLTRWGDTQYF; DNA: TGTGCCAGCAGCTTGACTAGATGGGGAGATACGCAGTATTTT
V: TRBV5-1; D: NA; size: NA; J: TRBJ1-2; CDR3: CASGPYEGGYGYTF; DNA: TGCGCCAGCGGCCCGTACGAGGGGGGCTATGGCTACACCTTC
V: TRBV5-1; D: TRBD2; size: NA; J: TRBJ2-7; CDR3: CASSLGSGGSHEQYF; DNA: TGCGCCAGCAGCTTGGGATCTGGCGGGAGCCACGAGCAGTACTTC
V: TRBV28; D: TRBD2; size: NA; J: TRBJ2-4; CDR3: CASRSTSGNEDIQYF; DNA: TGTGCCAGCAGGTCGACTAGCGGGAACGAAGACATTCAGTACTTC
V: TRBV4-1; D: NA; size: NA; J: TRBJ2-7; CDR3: CASSQASQPSYEQYF; DNA: TGCGCCAGCAGCCAAGCATCCCAGCCCTCCTACGAGCAGTACTTC
V: TRBV9; D: NA; size: NA; J: TRBJ2-7; CDR3: CASSPGLLYEQYF; DNA: TGTGCCAGCAGCCCCGGCCTCCTCTACGAGCAGTACTTC
V: TRBV28; D: NA; size: NA; J: TRBJ1-2; CDR3: CASSPERGYTF; DNA: TGTGCCAGCAGCCCCGAACGGGGCTACACCTTC
V: TRBV7-2; D: NA; size: few; J: TRBJ2-7; CDR3: CASSLGPPFPPYEQYF; DNA: TGTGCCAGCAGCTTAGGACCTCCATTCCCCCCCTACGAGCAGTACTTC
V: TRBV7-2; D: TRBD2; size: few; J: TRBJ2-7; CDR3: CASSPRTSGKRYEQYF; DNA: TGTGCCAGCAGTCCTAGGACTAGCGGGAAGAGGTACGAGCAGTACTTC
V: TRBV6-5; D: NA; size: NA; J: TRBJ1-1; CDR3: CASSQGPEAFF; DNA: TGTGCCAGCAGTCAAGGCCCTGAAGCTTTCTTT
V: TRBV18; D: NA; size: few; J: TRBJ2-7; CDR3: CASSPDSWAGEQYF; DNA: TGTGCCAGCTCACCGGATAGCTGGGCCGGCGAGCAGTACTTC
V: TRBV28; D: NA; size: few; J: TRBJ1-2; CDR3: CASSPGADYGYTF; DNA: TGTGCCAGCAGTCCAGGGGCGGACTATGGCTACACCTTC
V: TRBV6-6; D: NA; size: NA; J: TRBJ2-2; CDR3: CASSYPGQNTGELFF; DNA: TGTGCCAGCAGTTACCCGGGACAGAACACCGGGGAGCTGTTTTTT
V: TRBV12-3/TRBV12-4; D: TRBD2; size: NA; J: TRBJ2-1; CDR3: CASRVSGSSYNEQFF; DNA: TGTGCCAGCAGGGTCAGCGGGAGCTCCTACAATGAGCAGTTCTTC
V: TRBV11-1; D: NA; size: few; J: TRBJ2-7; CDR3: CASSLLRDSFTGEQYF; DNA: TGTGCCAGCAGCTTACTGAGGGACTCCTTTACGGGTGAGCAGTACTTC
V: TRBV4-1; D: TRBD2; size: NA; J: TRBJ2-1; CDR3: CASSQGYLAGAHQGEQFF; DNA: TGCGCCAGCAGCCAAGGTTATTTGGCGGGAGCCCACCAGGGTGAGCAGTTCTTC
V: TRBV15; D: NA; size: few; J: TRBJ2-1; CDR3: CATSRGGIPSNYEQFF; DNA: TGTGCCACCAGCAGAGGAGGGATCCCTAGCAACTATGAGCAGTTCTTC
V: TRBV6-6; D: TRBD2; size: NA; J: TRBJ2-7; CDR3: CASSYPGLAGAYEQYF; DNA: TGTGCCAGCAGTTACCCGGGACTAGCGGGAGCTTACGAGCAGTACTTC
V: TRBV5-6; D: TRBD2; size: NA; J: TRBJ2-1; CDR3: CASGRYSGRTYNEQFF; DNA: TGTGCCAGCGGCCGGTATAGCGGGAGGACCTACAATGAGCAGTTCTTC
V: TRBV29-1; D: NA; size: NA; J: TRBJ2-2; CDR3: CSVTSSNTGELFF; DNA: TGCAGCGTTACTAGCTCGAACACCGGGGAGCTGTTTTTT
V: TRBV12-3/TRBV12-4; D: TRBD2; size: many; J: TRBJ2-7; CDR3: CASSRGGYEQYF; DNA: TGTGCCAGCAGCCGCGGGGGCTACGAGCAGTACTTC
V: TRBV11-1; D: NA; size: few; J: TRBJ2-2; CDR3: CASSLGLNTGELFF; DNA: TGTGCCAGCAGCTTAGGACTAAACACCGGGGAGCTGTTTTTT
V: TRBV7-9; D: TRBD1; size: NA; J: TRBJ2-7; CDR3: CASSIYRDRDSYEQYF; DNA: TGTGCCAGCAGCATATACCGGGACAGGGACTCCTACGAGCAGTACTTC
V: TRBV6-6; D: TRBD1; size: NA; J: TRBJ1-2; CDR3: CASSYDRGNAGYTF; DNA: TGTGCCAGCAGTTACGACAGGGGTAACGCTGGCTACACCTTC
V: TRBV20-1; D: NA; size: NA; J: TRBJ2-3; CDR3: CSARGESTDTQYF; DNA: TGCAGTGCTAGAGGGGAGAGCACAGATACGCAGTATTTT
V: TRBV7-2; D: NA; size: NA; J: TRBJ1-2; CDR3: CASSLDSGGSDYGYTF; DNA: TGTGCCAGCAGCTTAGATTCGGGGGGCTCGGACTATGGCTACACCTTC
V: TRBV6-5; D: TRBD1; size: NA; J: TRBJ1-1; CDR3: CASRDGTVEAFF; DNA: TGTGCCAGCAGAGACGGGACAGTTGAAGCTTTCTTT
V: TRBV4-2; D: NA; size: NA; J: TRBJ2-1; CDR3: CASSQADSYNEQFF; DNA: TGTGCCAGCAGCCAGGCGGATTCCTACAATGAGCAGTTCTTC
V: TRBV27; D: NA; size: NA; J: TRBJ2-7; CDR3: CASRSSRVSYEQYF; DNA: TGTGCCAGCAGGAGCAGCAGAGTCTCCTACGAGCAGTACTTC
V: TRBV15; D: NA; size: NA; J: TRBJ2-3; CDR3: CATRGYRVADTQYF; DNA: TGTGCCACCCGCGGTTATCGGGTGGCAGATACGCAGTATTTT
V: TRBV20-1; D: TRBD2; size: NA; J: TRBJ2-2; CDR3: CSAREGSGMAGELFF; DNA: TGCAGTGCTAGAGAGGGTAGCGGGATGGCCGGGGAGCTGTTTTTT
V: TRBV4-1; D: NA; size: NA; J: TRBJ2-7; CDR3: CASSPLAPSSYEQYF; DNA: TGCGCCAGCAGCCCCTTGGCTCCCAGCTCCTACGAGCAGTACTTC
V: TRBV20-1; D: NA; size: few; J: TRBJ1-1; CDR3: CSARARVNTEAFF; DNA: TGCAGTGCTAGAGCCCGGGTAAACACTGAAGCTTTCTTT
V: TRBV14; D: TRBD2; size: NA; J: TRBJ2-5; CDR3: CATSRELARETQYF; DNA: TGTGCCACCAGTCGGGAACTAGCGAGAGAGACCCAGTACTTC
V: TRBV7-3; D: NA; size: few; J: TRBJ1-1; CDR3: CASSIPGLYTEAFF; DNA: TGTGCCAGCAGCATACCAGGGTTATACACTGAAGCTTTCTTT
V: TRBV20-1; D: NA; size: NA; J: TRBJ1-4; CDR3: CSAIGVGEKLFF; DNA: TGCAGTGCTATTGGGGTCGGCGAAAAACTGTTTTTT
V: TRBV29-1; D: TRBD2; size: once; J: TRBJ2-7; CDR3: CSAEGLAGGEQYF; DNA: TGCAGCGCTGAAGGACTAGCGGGCGGCGAGCAGTACTTC
V: TRBV9; D: TRBD2; size: NA; J: TRBJ2-5; CDR3: CASSTGLAGGETQYF; DNA: TGTGCCAGCAGCACAGGACTAGCGGGAGGAGAGACCCAGTACTTC
V: TRBV6-2/TRBV6-3; D: NA; size: NA; J: TRBJ2-7; CDR3: CASSYVSSYEQYF; DNA: TGTGCCAGCAGTTACGTGAGCTCCTACGAGCAGTACTTC
V: TRBV6-2/TRBV6-3; D: NA; size: few; J: TRBJ2-1; CDR3: CASSYGDNEQFF; DNA: TGTGCCAGCAGTTACGGGGACAATGAGCAGTTCTTC
V: TRBV7-9; D: NA; size: few; J: TRBJ2-3; CDR3: CASSSGRPITDTQYF; DNA: TGTGCCAGCAGCTCAGGGAGGCCGATCACAGATACGCAGTATTTT
V: TRBV5-4; D: TRBD2; size: NA; J: TRBJ2-7; CDR3: CASSTGTSVPHEQYF; DNA: TGTGCCAGCAGCACCGGGACTAGCGTTCCTCACGAGCAGTACTTC